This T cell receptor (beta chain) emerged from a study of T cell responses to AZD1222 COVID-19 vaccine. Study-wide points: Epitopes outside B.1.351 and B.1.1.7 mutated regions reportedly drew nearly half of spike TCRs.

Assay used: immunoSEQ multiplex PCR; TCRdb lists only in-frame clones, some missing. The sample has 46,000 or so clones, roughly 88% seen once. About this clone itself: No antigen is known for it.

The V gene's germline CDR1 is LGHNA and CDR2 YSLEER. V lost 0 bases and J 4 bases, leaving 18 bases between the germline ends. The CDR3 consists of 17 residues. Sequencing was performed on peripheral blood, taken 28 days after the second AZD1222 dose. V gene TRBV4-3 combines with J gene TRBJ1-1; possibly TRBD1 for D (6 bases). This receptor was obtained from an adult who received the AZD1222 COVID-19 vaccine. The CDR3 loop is CASSQDRSLSGVTEAFF. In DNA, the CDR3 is TGCGCCAGCAGCCAAGATCGCTCCCTGTCAGGGGTCACTGAAGCTTTCTTT.